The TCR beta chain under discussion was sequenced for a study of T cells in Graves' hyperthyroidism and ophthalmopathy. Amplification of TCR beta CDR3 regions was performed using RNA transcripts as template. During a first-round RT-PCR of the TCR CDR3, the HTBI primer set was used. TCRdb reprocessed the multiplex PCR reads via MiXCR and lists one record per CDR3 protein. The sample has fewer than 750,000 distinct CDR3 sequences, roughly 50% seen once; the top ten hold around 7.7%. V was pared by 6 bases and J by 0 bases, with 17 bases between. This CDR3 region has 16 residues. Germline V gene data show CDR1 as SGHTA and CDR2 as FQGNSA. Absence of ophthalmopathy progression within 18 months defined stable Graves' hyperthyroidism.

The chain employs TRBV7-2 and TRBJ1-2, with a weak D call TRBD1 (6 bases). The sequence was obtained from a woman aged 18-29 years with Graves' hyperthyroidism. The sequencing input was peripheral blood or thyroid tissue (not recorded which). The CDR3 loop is CASRHGGTIANYGYTF. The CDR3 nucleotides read TGTGCCAGCAGACATGGGGGGACAATAGCTAACTATGGCTACACCTTC.